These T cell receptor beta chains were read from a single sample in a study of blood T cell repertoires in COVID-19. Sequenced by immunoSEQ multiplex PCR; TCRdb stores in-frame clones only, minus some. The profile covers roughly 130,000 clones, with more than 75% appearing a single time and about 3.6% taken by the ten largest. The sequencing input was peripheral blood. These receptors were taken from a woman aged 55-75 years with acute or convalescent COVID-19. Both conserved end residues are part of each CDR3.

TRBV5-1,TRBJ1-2,CASSAQGTAYGYTF
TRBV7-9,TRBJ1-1,CASSRGQVSTEAFF
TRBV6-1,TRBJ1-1,CASSELSRTNWAASEAFF
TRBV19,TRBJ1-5,CASRDDRGLWQPQHF
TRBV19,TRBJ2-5,CASSYGKETQYF
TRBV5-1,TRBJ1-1,CASSSTGQHEAFF
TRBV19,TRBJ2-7,CASSSGSTTGEQYF
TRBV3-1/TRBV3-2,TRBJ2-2,CASSLGLAGVTGELFF
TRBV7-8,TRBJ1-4,CASSKGAVDKLFF
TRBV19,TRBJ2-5,CASSNRRKETQYF
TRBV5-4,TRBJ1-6,CASSVGNRSPLHF
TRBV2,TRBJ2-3,CASTSRDSTQYF
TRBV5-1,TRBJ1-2,CASSLAVNDGYTF
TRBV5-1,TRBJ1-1,CASSTQGAGTEAFF
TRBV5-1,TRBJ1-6,CASSLSGSGNSPLHF
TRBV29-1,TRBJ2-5,CSVDNSQETQYF
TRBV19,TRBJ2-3,CASRFGGIADTQYF
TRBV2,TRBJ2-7,CASKNGDYEQYF
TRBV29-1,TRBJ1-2,CSVGEDYGYTF
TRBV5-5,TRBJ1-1,CASRWDRGSGTEAFF
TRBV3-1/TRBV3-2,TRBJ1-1,CASSLEMNTEAFF
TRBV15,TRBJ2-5,CATSRVREEWETQYF
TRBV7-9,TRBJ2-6,CASSRAGRSGANVLTF
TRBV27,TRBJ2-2,CASTRQKNTGELFF
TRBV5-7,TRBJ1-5,CASSFRGQGNQPQHF
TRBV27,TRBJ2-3,CASSLMAGVTDTQYF
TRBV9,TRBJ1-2,CASSVGPGVGGYTF
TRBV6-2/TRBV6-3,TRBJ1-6,CASSLGQVNSPLHF
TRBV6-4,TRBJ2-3,CASSDQPAGRDTQYF
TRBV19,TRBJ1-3,CASSSGQVSGNTIYF
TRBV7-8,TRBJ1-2,CASTLGPPGGYTF